This TCR beta chain came from a study of CD8+CD57+ T cells in acquired aplastic anemia. Looking at the study overall: Quantities of DNA derived from sorted CD4+ and CD8+ cells averaged approximately 3.3 ug.

Of note for this clonotype: Its target is not known.

Findings and caveats of the study: Approximately 28 CD8+ CDR3 sequences were shared between patients and controls.

CDR3 length equals 12 residues. The V end lost 2 bases, the J end lost 8 bases, and 9 bases lay between the germline ends. Germline loops: CDR1 MNHEY, CDR2 SVGEGT. CDR3 and TCR beta VDJ profiling relied on genomic DNA as the template. TCRdb re-called the reads with MiXCR, one entry per CDR3 protein. The table has approximately 170,000 distinct CDR3 sequences, 50% to 55% seen once. The clonotype comes from a human donor in good health, serving as a control. The chain recombines TRBV6-2 or TRBV6-3 with TRBJ1-2; D ambiguous. Input material: sorted CD4+, CD8+, or CD8+CD57+ T cells (not recorded which) from PBMCs. The CDR3 nucleotides are TGTGCCAGCAGTTACGAGGGCAGAGGCTACACCTTC. Translating gives CASSYEGRGYTF.